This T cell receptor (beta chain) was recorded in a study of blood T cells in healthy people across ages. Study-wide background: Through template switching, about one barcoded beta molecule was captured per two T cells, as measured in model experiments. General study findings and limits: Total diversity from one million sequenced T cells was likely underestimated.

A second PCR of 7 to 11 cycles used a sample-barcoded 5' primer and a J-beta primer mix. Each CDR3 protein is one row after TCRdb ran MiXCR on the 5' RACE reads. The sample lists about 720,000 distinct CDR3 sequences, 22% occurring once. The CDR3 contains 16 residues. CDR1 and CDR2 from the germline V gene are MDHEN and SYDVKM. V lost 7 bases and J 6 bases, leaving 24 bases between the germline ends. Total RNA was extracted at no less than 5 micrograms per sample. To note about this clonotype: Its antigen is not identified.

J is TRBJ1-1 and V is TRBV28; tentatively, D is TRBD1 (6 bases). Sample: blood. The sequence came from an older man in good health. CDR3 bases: TGTGCCAGCAACCCAGAAACAGGGAGCCTTAGGGCTGAAGCTTTCTTT. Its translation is CASNPETGSLRAEAFF. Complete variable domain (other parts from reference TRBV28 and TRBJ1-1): DVKVTQSSRYLVKRTGEKVFLECVQDMDHENMFWYRQDPGLGLRLIYFSYDVKMKEKGDIPEGYSVSREKKERFSLILESASTNQTSMYLCASNPETGSLRAEAFFGQGTRLTVV.